One sample yielded the 10 T cell receptor beta chains listed below, sequenced in a study of T cells in Graves' hyperthyroidism and ophthalmopathy. RNA transcripts yielded amplified TCR beta CDR3 regions. A set of HTBI primers served as the primers for a first-round RT-PCR of the TCR CDR3. TCRdb reprocessed the multiplex PCR reads via MiXCR and lists one record per CDR3 protein. The sample carries about 570,000 distinct CDR3 sequences, around 15% recorded once. Sequenced material: blood. The origin of the receptors is a woman aged 40 to 55 with Graves' hyperthyroidism.

There are a few counts of this clonotype. The chain has TRBV6-1 and TRBJ2-7; no definite D call. The CDR3 is 13 amino acids. Trimming left V 5 bases short and J 1 base short, with 9 bases between. Germline V gives CDR1 MNHNS, CDR2 SASEGT. Here the CDR3 DNA reads TGTGCCAGCAGTTTTAAAGGGTCCTACGAGCAGTACTTC. It encodes CASSFKGSYEQYF.

This clonotype was seen at least ten times. The DNA for the CDR3 is TGTGCCAGCAGCCAGACCGGGACTATATACAATGAGCAGTTCTTC. It yields the protein CASSQTGTIYNEQFF. The chain carries TRBV3-1 and TRBJ2-1; 7 nucleotides align to TRBD2. The CDR3 consists of 15 residues. From germline, CDR1 is LGHDT and CDR2 YNNKEL (reference sequence). V dropped 3 bases and J dropped 4; count of bases not matched to a gene: 6.

This clonotype has just a few counts. The chain employs TRBV29-1 and TRBJ2-3; D is unclear. CDR1 SQVTM and CDR2 ANQGSEA come from the germline V gene. The CDR3 totals 11 residues. Trimming removed 3 bases from V and 10 bases from J, with 11 bases in between. The CDR3 bases are TGCAGCGTTGACTTGGAAGTGGCGCAGTATTTT. Translating it yields CSVDLEVAQYF.

The rearrangement joins TRBV6-1 to TRBJ2-1; 7 bases line up with TRBD2. V was pared by 5 bases and J by 6 bases, with 10 bases of the junction left unmatched. Germline V gives CDR1 MNHNS, CDR2 SASEGT. The CDR3 has 15 residues. The CDR3 DNA sequence: TGTGCCAGCAGTTCCCTAGCGGCCAGGGCCAATGAGCAGTTCTTC. Translation gives CASSSLAARANEQFF.

V gene TRBV28 combines with J gene TRBJ2-7, with TRBD1 identical over 7 bases. Trimming cost V 7 bases and J 1 base; bases outside gene matches: 10. Germline-derived CDR1 and CDR2 are MDHEN and SYDVKM. The CDR3 length is 15 residues. For the CDR3, the DNA is TGTGCCAGCATTTCTTCCCCGGGACAGTCCTACGAGCAGTACTTC. Translating gives CASISSPGQSYEQYF.

The chain uses TRBV24-1 and TRBJ2-1; 9 bases are a match to TRBD1. J lost 4 bases, V lost 4 bases, and 7 bases had no gene match. Germline CDR1 and CDR2: KGHDR and SFDVKD. The CDR3 sequence is 16 residues long. The CDR3 DNA follows: TGTGCCACCAGTGAGACAGACAGGGGGTTGTACAATGAGCAGTTCTTC. Translated: CATSETDRGLYNEQFF.

This clonotype was seen a single time. This chain connects TRBV10-3 to TRBJ2-7, with 8 bases fitting TRBD1. The V and J ends lost 4 bases and 2 bases, in that order; junction bases with no gene match: 7. The germline gives CDR1 ENHRY, CDR2 SYGVKD. The CDR3 consists of 15 residues. The CDR3 DNA is TGTGCCATCAGTGTAAGCCAGGGGGCCCCCTACGAGCAGTACTTC. As protein: CAISVSQGAPYEQYF.

This clonotype was observed at least ten times. V is TRBV3-1 and J is TRBJ2-7; the D gene is possibly TRBD1 (6 bases). In germline, CDR1 is LGHDT, CDR2 YNNKEL (reference sequence). Trimming stripped 4 bases from V and 6 bases from J, with 13 bases between. The CDR3 sequence is 13 residues long. CDR3 sequence (DNA): TGTGCCAGCAGCCTAGGACAGTTTGGCGAGCAGTACTTC. Protein product: CASSLGQFGEQYF.

This clonotype was observed at least ten times. The chain links TRBV3-1 to TRBJ2-7, with 8 bases lining up with TRBD1. The CDR3 covers 14 residues. J lost 3 bases, V lost 1 base, and 2 bases had no gene match. Germline V gives CDR1 LGHDT, CDR2 YNNKEL (reference sequence). The CDR3 DNA is TGTGCCAGCAGCCAAGTGACAGGGGACTACGAGCAGTACTTC. Translation: CASSQVTGDYEQYF.

This rearrangement joins TRBV7-9 to TRBJ1-2, with D perhaps matching TRBD1 (5 bases). Per the germline V gene, CDR1 is SEHNR and CDR2 is FQNEAQ (reference sequence). V was clipped by 7 bases and J by 8 bases, with 17 bases between them. The CDR3 is 13 residues long. This chain's CDR3 is CASTPPVGVGYTF. The DNA of the CDR3 is TGTGCCAGCACCCCCCCGGTGGGGGTCGGCTACACCTTC. The full variable domain, completed using reference TRBV7-9 and TRBJ1-2, is DTGVSQNPRHKITKRGQNVTFRCDPISEHNRLYWYRQTLGQGPEFLTYFQNEAQLEKSRLLSDRFSAERPKGSFSTLEIQRTEQGDSAMYLCASTPPVGVGYTFGSGTRLTVV.